This passage covers 3 T cell receptor beta chains from one sample sequenced in a study of blood T cell repertoires in COVID-19. Some clones are missing from TCRdb's copy, which holds only in-frame ones; the method was immunoSEQ multiplex PCR. This table holds approximately 320,000 clones, over 75% found once. Material for sequencing was peripheral blood. Source of these receptors: a human donor in a cohort sampled during active COVID-19.

The chain links TRBV9 to TRBJ2-7; D might be TRBD1 (6 bases). V shed 4 bases and J shed 0 bases, with 14 bases lying between them. The CDR3 contains 15 residues. The germline V gene encodes CDR1 SGDLS and CDR2 YYNGEE. The CDR3 DNA sequence: TGTGCCAGCAGCTTCGGACAGAAGAGCTCCTACGAGCAGTACTTC. Translation: CASSFGQKSSYEQYF.

The chain recombines TRBV7-8 with TRBJ1-5; 8 nucleotides align to TRBD1. V shed 0 bases, J shed 5 bases, and the junction held 3 bases outside the gene matches. Germline V gene data show CDR1 as SGHVS and CDR2 as FQNEAQ. The CDR3 is made up of 15 amino acids. CDR3 DNA: TGTGCCAGCAGCTTAGCCGGGACAGGAGATCAGCCCCAGCATTTT. Amino acids: CASSLAGTGDQPQHF.

The chain combines TRBV25-1 with TRBJ1-2; 7 bases agree with TRBD1. The germline gives CDR1 MGHDK, CDR2 SYGVNS. V was pared by 5 bases and J by 8 bases, with 8 bases of the junction left unmatched. The CDR3 covers 13 residues. The CDR3 region is CASSPTGAVGYTF. CDR3 nucleotides: TGTGCCAGCAGTCCTACAGGGGCCGTGGGCTACACCTTC.